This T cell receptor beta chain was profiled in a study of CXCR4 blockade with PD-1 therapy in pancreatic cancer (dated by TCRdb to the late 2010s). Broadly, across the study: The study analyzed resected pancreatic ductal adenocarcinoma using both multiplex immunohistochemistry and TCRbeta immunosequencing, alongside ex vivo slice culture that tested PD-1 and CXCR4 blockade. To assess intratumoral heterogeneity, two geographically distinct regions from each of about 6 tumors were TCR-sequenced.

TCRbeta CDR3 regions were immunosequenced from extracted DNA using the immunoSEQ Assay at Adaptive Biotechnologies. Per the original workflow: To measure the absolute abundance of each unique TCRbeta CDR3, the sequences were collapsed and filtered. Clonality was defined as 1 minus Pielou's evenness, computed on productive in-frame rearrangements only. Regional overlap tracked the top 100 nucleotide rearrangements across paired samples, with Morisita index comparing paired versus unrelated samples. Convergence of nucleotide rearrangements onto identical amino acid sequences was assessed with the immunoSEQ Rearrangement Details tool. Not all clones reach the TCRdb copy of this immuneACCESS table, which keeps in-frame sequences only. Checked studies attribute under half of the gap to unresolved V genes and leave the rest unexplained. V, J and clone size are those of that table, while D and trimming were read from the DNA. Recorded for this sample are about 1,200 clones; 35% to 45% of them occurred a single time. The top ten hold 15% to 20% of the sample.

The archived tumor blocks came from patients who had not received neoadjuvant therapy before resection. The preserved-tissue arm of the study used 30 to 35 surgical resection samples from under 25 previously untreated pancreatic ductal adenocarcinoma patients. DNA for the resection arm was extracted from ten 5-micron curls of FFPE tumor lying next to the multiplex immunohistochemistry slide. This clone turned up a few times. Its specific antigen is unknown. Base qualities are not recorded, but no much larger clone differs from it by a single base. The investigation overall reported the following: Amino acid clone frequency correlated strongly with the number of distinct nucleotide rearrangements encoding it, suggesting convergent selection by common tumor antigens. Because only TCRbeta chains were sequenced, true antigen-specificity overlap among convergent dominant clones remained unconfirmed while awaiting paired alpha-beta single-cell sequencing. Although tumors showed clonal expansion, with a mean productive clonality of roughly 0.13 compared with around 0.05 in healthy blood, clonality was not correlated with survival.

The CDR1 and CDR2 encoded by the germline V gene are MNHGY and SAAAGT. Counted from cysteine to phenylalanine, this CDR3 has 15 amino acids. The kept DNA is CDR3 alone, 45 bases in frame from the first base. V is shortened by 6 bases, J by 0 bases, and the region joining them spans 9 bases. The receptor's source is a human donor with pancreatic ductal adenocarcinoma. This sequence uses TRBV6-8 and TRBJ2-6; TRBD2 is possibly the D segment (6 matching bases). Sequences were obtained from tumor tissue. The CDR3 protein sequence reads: CASSRGNSGANVLTF. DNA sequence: TGTGCCAGCAGCCGGGGGAACTCTGGGGCCAACGTCCTGACTTTC.